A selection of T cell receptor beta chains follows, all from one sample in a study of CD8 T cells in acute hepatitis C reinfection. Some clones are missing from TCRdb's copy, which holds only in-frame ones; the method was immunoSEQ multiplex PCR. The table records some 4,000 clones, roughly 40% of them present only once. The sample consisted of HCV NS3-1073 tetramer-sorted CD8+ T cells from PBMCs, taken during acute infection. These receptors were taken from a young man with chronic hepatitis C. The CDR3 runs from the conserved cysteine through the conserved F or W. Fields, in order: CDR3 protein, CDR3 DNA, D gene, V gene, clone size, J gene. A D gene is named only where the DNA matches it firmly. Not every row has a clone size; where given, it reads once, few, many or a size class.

CASSLGQSSTNYGYTF	TGTGCCAGCAGTTTGGGACAGAGTAGTACTAACTATGGCTACACCTTC	TRBD1	TRBV6-5	NA	TRBJ1-2
CARSLARGGRTEAFF	TGTGCCAGAAGCTTGGCCCGGGGCGGTCGCACTGAAGCTTTCTTT	NA	TRBV5-3	NA	TRBJ1-1
CASSQEVGSPGELFF	TGTGCCAGCAGCCAAGAAGTCGGGTCACCCGGGGAGCTGTTTTTT	NA	TRBV4-2	NA	TRBJ2-2
CASSQEANTEAFF	TGCGCCAGCAGCCAAGAAGCGAACACTGAAGCTTTCTTT	NA	TRBV4-1	medium-sized	TRBJ1-1
CASSQGGALGEAEAFF	TGTGCCAGCAGCCAAGGGGGGGCCTTGGGCGAGGCTGAAGCTTTCTTT	NA	TRBV4-2	medium-sized	TRBJ1-1
CASSQEPGAAYGYTF	TGCGCCAGCAGCCAAGAACCAGGGGCGGCCTATGGCTACACCTTC	NA	TRBV4-3	medium-sized	TRBJ1-2
CASSQEPFSPGQAYGYTF	TGCGCCAGCAGCCAAGAGCCTTTTTCTCCGGGGCAGGCCTATGGCTACACCTTC	NA	TRBV4-3	NA	TRBJ1-2
CASSGTDRGYSYEQYF	TGTGCCAGCAGTGGAACTGACAGGGGGTATTCCTACGAGCAGTACTTC	TRBD1	TRBV6-9	once	TRBJ2-7
CASSQEKGTGLLF	TGCGCCAGCAGCCAAGAAAAGGGGACAGGGTTGCTCTTC	TRBD1	TRBV4-3	NA	TRBJ2-1
CASSQDLGGNYGYTF	TGCGCCAGCAGCCAAGATCTGGGGGGAAACTATGGCTACACCTTC	NA	TRBV4-3	medium-sized	TRBJ1-2
CASSQVLGTYEQYF	TGTGCCAGCAGCCAAGTCCTCGGGACCTACGAGCAGTACTTC	NA	TRBV5-6	NA	TRBJ2-7
CASSQPGTGELFF	TGTGCCAGCAGCCAACCGGGAACCGGGGAGCTGTTTTTT	NA	TRBV4-2	few	TRBJ2-2
CASSQGELTPDTQYF	TGCGCCAGCAGCCAAGGTGAGCTGACCCCAGATACGCAGTATTTT	NA	TRBV4-1	NA	TRBJ2-3
CASSLGLDLDYEQYF	TGTGCCAGCAGCTTAGGACTAGACCTTGACTACGAGCAGTACTTC	TRBD2	TRBV4-2	NA	TRBJ2-7
CSVEVSLPSYEQYF	TGCAGCGTTGAAGTTAGTCTACCCTCCTACGAGCAGTACTTC	NA	TRBV29-1	NA	TRBJ2-7
CASSVEGDTQYF	TGTGCCAGCAGCGTAGAGGGAGATACGCAGTATTTT	NA	TRBV9	few	TRBJ2-3
CASSRITSGGYQETQYF	TGTGCCAGCAGCCGAATTACTAGCGGGGGATACCAAGAGACCCAGTACTTC	TRBD2	TRBV7-2	medium-sized	TRBJ2-5
CASSWGAAPPDDTQYF	TGTGCCAGCAGCTGGGGGGCGGCACCCCCCGACGATACGCAGTATTTT	NA	TRBV5-4	medium-sized	TRBJ2-3
CASSQEVSSGNTDTQYF	TGTGCCAGCAGCCAGGAAGTTTCTAGCGGGAACACAGATACGCAGTATTTT	TRBD2	TRBV4-2	medium-sized	TRBJ2-3
CASSFEVGVWGTQYF	TGTGCCAGCAGCTTTGAGGTGGGGGTCTGGGGGACCCAGTACTTC	NA	TRBV11-2	medium-sized	TRBJ2-5
CASSQVTSGGFQETQYF	TGTGCCAGCAGCCAAGTTACTAGCGGGGGATTTCAAGAGACCCAGTACTTC	TRBD2	TRBV4-2	NA	TRBJ2-5
CATSVSTSGTPYEQYF	TGTGCCACCAGCGTCTCGACTAGCGGGACCCCCTACGAGCAGTACTTC	TRBD2	TRBV15	medium-sized	TRBJ2-7
CASSEGRPDPNEKLFF	TGTGCCAGCAGTGAAGGCAGGCCTGATCCTAATGAAAAACTGTTTTTT	NA	TRBV2	few	TRBJ1-4
CASPRDPSRRGDNTDTQYF	TGTGCCAGCCCAAGGGACCCAAGCAGGCGGGGGGATAACACAGATACGCAGTATTTT	TRBD2	TRBV2	few	TRBJ2-3
CASSQEAGLWGEQYF	TGTGCCAGCAGCCAAGAAGCGGGACTATGGGGCGAGCAGTACTTC	TRBD2	TRBV4-2	NA	TRBJ2-7
CASSLPGTDTQYF	TGTGCCAGCAGCTTACCCGGGACAGATACGCAGTATTTT	NA	TRBV13	NA	TRBJ2-3
CASSSPGTGGAHEQFF	TGTGCCAGCAGTTCCCCCGGGACAGGGGGGGCTCATGAGCAGTTCTTC	TRBD1	TRBV27	medium-sized	TRBJ2-1
CAISELQGWAEAFF	TGTGCCATCAGTGAGTTACAGGGCTGGGCTGAAGCTTTCTTT	NA	TRBV10-3	NA	TRBJ1-1
CASSKDWDRRPYEQYF	TGTGCCAGCAGCAAAGATTGGGACAGAAGACCCTACGAGCAGTACTTC	NA	TRBV21-1	NA	TRBJ2-7
CASSQETSGGWGEQYF	TGTGCCAGCAGCCAAGAGACTAGCGGGGGCTGGGGGGAGCAGTACTTC	TRBD2	TRBV4-2	medium-sized	TRBJ2-7
CASSEGQGVINEQFF	TGTGCCAGCAGTGAGGGACAGGGGGTAATCAATGAGCAGTTCTTC	TRBD1	TRBV6-1	NA	TRBJ2-1
CASSQEQGAWGEQYF	TGTGCCAGCAGCCAGGAGCAGGGGGCCTGGGGCGAGCAGTACTTC	TRBD1	TRBV4-2	few	TRBJ2-7
CAWTSLAVGGDYGYTF	TGTGCCTGGACCTCTCTGGCAGTCGGAGGGGACTATGGCTACACCTTC	NA	TRBV30	NA	TRBJ1-2
CASSQELSGGAFGELFF	TGTGCCAGCAGCCAGGAACTTAGCGGGGGGGCGTTCGGGGAGCTGTTTTTT	TRBD2	TRBV4-2	NA	TRBJ2-2
CASSQERGAPPFF	TGTGCCAGCAGCCAAGAGCGGGGGGCCCCCCCGTTCTTC	TRBD2	TRBV4-2	NA	TRBJ2-1
CASSLEAGAWGEQYF	TGTGCCAGCAGCTTAGAGGCGGGAGCATGGGGCGAGCAGTACTTC	TRBD2	TRBV7-9	few	TRBJ2-7
CASSPEVASGGGDTQYF	TGTGCCAGCAGCCCAGAAGTGGCGAGCGGGGGGGGAGATACGCAGTATTTT	TRBD2	TRBV11-2	medium-sized	TRBJ2-3
CASSPWVGYGSGEYNEQFF	TGTGCCAGCAGCCCGTGGGTTGGTTACGGGAGCGGAGAGTACAATGAGCAGTTCTTC	NA	TRBV14	few	TRBJ2-1
CASSPNRGYYSGYTF	TGTGCCAGCAGCCCTAACAGGGGGTACTACTCTGGCTACACCTTC	TRBD1	TRBV6-5	few	TRBJ1-2
CASSQEPGQLLNTGELFF	TGCGCCAGCAGCCAAGAGCCCGGACAACTTCTGAACACCGGGGAGCTGTTTTTT	NA	TRBV4-3	NA	TRBJ2-2
CASNSPRTENIQYF	TGTGCCAGCAACTCACCTCGAACCGAAAACATTCAGTACTTC	NA	TRBV5-6	NA	TRBJ2-4
CASNPQGAGEQYF	TGTGCCAGCAACCCCCAGGGGGCTGGGGAGCAGTACTTC	TRBD1	TRBV9	NA	TRBJ2-7
CASLSPTGPYEQYF	TGTGCCAGCCTTTCCCCCACAGGGCCCTACGAGCAGTACTTC	NA	TRBV6-1	NA	TRBJ2-7
CATSSGIGVSGSSSYNEQFF	TGTGCCACCAGCAGTGGTATTGGGGTAAGCGGGTCTAGCTCCTACAATGAGCAGTTCTTC	NA	TRBV15	once	TRBJ2-1
CASSQEVAGGNEAFF	TGCGCCAGCAGCCAAGAAGTAGCAGGGGGTAATGAAGCTTTCTTT	TRBD1	TRBV4-3	few	TRBJ1-1
CASSSSVITSSYEQYF	TGTGCCAGCAGCTCCAGCGTCATAACCTCATCCTACGAGCAGTACTTC	NA	TRBV7-8	once	TRBJ2-7